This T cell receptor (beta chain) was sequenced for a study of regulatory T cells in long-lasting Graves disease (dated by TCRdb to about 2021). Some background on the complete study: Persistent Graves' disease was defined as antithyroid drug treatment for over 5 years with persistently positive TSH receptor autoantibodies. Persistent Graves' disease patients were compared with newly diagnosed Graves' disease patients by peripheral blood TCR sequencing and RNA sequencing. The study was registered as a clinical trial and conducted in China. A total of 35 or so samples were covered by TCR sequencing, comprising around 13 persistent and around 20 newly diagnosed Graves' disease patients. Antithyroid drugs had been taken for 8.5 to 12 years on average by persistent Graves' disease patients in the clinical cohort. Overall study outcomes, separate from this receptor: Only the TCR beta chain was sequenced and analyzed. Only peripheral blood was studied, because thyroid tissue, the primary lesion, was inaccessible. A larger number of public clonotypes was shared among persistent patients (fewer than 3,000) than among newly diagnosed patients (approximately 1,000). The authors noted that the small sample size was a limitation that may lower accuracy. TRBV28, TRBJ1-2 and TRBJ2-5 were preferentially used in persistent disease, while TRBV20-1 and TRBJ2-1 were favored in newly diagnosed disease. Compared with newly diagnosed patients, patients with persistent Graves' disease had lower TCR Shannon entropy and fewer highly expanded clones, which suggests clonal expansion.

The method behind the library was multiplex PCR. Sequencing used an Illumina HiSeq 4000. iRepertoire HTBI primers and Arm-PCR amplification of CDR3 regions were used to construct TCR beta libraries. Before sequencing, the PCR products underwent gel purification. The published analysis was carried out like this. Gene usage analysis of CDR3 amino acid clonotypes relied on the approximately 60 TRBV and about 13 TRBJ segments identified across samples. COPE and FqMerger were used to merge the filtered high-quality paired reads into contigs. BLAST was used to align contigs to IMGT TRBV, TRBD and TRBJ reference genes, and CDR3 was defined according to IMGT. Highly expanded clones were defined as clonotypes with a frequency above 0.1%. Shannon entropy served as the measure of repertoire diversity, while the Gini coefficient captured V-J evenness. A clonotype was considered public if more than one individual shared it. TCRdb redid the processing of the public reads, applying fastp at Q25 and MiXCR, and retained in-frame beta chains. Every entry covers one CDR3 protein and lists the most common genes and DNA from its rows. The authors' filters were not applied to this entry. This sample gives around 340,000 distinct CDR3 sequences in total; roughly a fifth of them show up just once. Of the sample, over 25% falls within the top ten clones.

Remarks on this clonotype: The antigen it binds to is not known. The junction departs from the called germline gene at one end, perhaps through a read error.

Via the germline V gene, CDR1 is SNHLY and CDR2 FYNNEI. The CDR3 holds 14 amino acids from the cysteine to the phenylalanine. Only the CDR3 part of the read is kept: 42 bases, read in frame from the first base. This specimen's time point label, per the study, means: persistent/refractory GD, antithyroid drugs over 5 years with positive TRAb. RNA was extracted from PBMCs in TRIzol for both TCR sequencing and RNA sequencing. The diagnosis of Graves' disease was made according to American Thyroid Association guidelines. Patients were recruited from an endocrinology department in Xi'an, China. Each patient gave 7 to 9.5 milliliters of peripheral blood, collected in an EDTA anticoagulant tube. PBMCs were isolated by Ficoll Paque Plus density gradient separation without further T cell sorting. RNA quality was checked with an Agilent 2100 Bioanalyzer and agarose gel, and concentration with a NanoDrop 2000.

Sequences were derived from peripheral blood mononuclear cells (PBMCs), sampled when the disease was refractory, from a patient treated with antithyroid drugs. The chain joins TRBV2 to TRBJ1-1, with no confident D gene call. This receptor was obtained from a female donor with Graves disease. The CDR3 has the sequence CASSEGGRYTEAFF. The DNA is TGCGCCAGCAGTGAAGGCGGACGATACACTGAAGCTTTCTTT. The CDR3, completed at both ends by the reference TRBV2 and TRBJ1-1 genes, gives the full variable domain EPEVTQTPSHQVTQMGQEVILRCVPISNHLYFYWYRQILGQKVEFLVSFYNNEISEKSEIFDDQFSVERPDGSNFTLKIRSTKLEDSAMYFCASSEGGRYTEAFFGQGTRLTVV.